This T cell receptor (beta chain) was observed in a study of early T cells in non-severe SARS-CoV-2 infection. Looking at the study overall: The input, bulk RNA from unsorted whole blood, was sequenced, and chains were unpaired.

This CDR3 comprises 15 residues. The germline V gene has CDR1 KGHSH and CDR2 LQKENI. About this clonotype itself: A read error may produce the germline difference seen at one junction end.

The protocol attached unique molecular identifiers to individual cDNA molecules. TCRdb re-derived calls from the 5' RACE reads in MiXCR, one entry per CDR3 protein. Among about 83,000 distinct CDR3 sequences, under 11% were seen once, and the ten largest hold 6.5% to 9%. The sequence was collected from an adult who was a healthcare worker with PCR-confirmed SARS-CoV-2 infection or an uninfected control (not recorded which). Material: whole blood, obtained at baseline. This sequence joins TRBV18 and TRBJ1-6; D gene unclear. The CDR3 reads CASTPSEARISPHHF. The CDR3 nucleotides read TGTGCCAGCACACCTTCAGAGGCGCGGATTTCACCCCACCACTTT.